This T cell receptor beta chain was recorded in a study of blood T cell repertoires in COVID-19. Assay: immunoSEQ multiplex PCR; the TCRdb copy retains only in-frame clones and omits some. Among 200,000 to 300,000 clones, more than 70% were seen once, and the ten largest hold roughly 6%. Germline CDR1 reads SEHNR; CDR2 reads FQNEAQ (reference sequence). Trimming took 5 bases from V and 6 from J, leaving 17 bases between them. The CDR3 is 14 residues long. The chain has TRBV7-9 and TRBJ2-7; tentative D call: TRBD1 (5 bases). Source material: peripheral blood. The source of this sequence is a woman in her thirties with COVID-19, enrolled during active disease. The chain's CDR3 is CASSDNRLGREQYF. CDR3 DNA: TGTGCCAGCAGCGACAACCGACTGGGGCGCGAGCAGTACTTC.